The 15 T cell receptor beta chains below come from one sample, sequenced in a study of neurological immune-mediated disorders. TCRdb fed the 5' RACE reads into MiXCR, producing one record per CDR3 protein. Among 30,000 to 40,000 distinct CDR3 sequences listed, under 9.5% were seen once. The sequenced sample was PBMCs. These receptors were collected from a woman between 40 and 50 years old in good health.

This clonotype was seen repeatedly, ten times or more. The chain recombines TRBV19 with TRBJ2-1, with 8 bases matching TRBD2. Germline V gene lookup returns CDR1 LNHDA and CDR2 SQIVND (reference sequence). The CDR3 totals 14 residues. V lost 3 bases, J lost 6 bases, and 4 bases stayed unmatched. This CDR3 reads CASSISGEGNEQFF. CDR3 nucleotide sequence: TGTGCCAGTAGTATTAGCGGGGAGGGCAATGAGCAGTTCTTC.

This clonotype was seen only once. Since a much larger clone is just one base distant, this may be a read error. Since the CDR3 does not end with the conserved phenylalanine or tryptophan, this likely comes from a read error. The chain has TRBV15 and TRBJ2-5; unclear D gene. CDR3 length: 12 amino acids. Germline V gene sequence: CDR1 LNHNV, CDR2 YYDKDF (reference sequence). V was clipped by 0 bases and J by 4 bases, with 3 bases between them. The CDR3 region is CATSRDGETQYL. The CDR3 DNA sequence: TGTGCCACCAGCAGAGATGGAGAGACCCAGTACCTC.

This clonotype was picked up many times. This chain's CDR3 is CASSPSQGIGQPQHF. The CDR3 DNA follows: TGCGCCAGCAGCCCTTCCCAGGGTATTGGACAGCCCCAGCATTTT. The V gene is TRBV5-1, the J gene TRBJ1-5; possibly TRBD1 for D (5 bases). The CDR3 length is 15 residues. The V gene's germline CDR1 is SGHRS and CDR2 YFSETQ. Trimming removed 4 bases at V and 7 bases at J, with 18 bases between.

At least ten counts were recorded for this clonotype. This chain uses TRBV18 with TRBJ2-5; D is ambiguous. The V end lost 3 bases, the J end lost 0 bases, and 5 bases lay between the germline ends. The CDR3 totals 13 residues. The V gene's germline CDR1 is KGHSH and CDR2 LQKENI. CDR3 DNA: TGTGCCAGCTCACCCTTTTACCAAGAGACCCAGTACTTC. Translation: CASSPFYQETQYF.

In its sample, this clonotype is medium-sized. This chain uses TRBV3-1 with TRBJ2-7; 8 bases map to TRBD1. J was trimmed by 0 bases and V by 3 bases; bases with no gene match: 4. CDR1 and CDR2 from the germline V gene are LGHDT and YNNKEL (reference sequence). The CDR3 has 15 amino acids. The CDR3 sequence is CASSHDRGLSYEQYV. CDR3 sequence (DNA): TGTGCCAGCAGCCATGACAGGGGCCTCTCCTACGAGCAGTACGTC.

This clonotype was seen at least ten times. This chain links TRBV20-1 with TRBJ2-7; 9 bases agree with TRBD1. This CDR3 spans 15 amino acids. Germline-derived CDR1 and CDR2 are DFQATT and SNEGSKA (reference sequence). Trimming cost V 5 bases and J 3 bases; bases outside gene matches: 11. Written as DNA, the CDR3 is TGCAGTGCTCGACGAGGGACAGGGTTGGGCTACGAGCAGTACTTC. This encodes CSARRGTGLGYEQYF.

The sample holds many counts of this clonotype. This sequence joins TRBV7-2 and TRBJ2-3; 8 bases are a match to TRBD2. Per the germline V gene, CDR1 is SGHTA and CDR2 is FQGNSA. Trimming at V came to 4 bases and at J to 4 bases, leaving 4 bases not matched to a gene. This CDR3 is built from 14 residues. This CDR3 is CASSSGLAADTQYF. CDR3 nucleotide sequence: TGTGCCAGCAGCTCAGGACTAGCAGCAGATACGCAGTATTTT.

In its sample, this clonotype was seen many times. The chain has TRBV5-1 and TRBJ1-6, with D possibly TRBD1 on 6 matching bases. The CDR3 is 17 amino acids. V was shortened by 4 bases and J by 0 bases, with 14 bases between the two germline ends. Germline loops: CDR1 SGHRS, CDR2 YFSETQ. The CDR3, as DNA: TGCGCCAGCAGCCGCGTGGGGGCGAGCTCCTATAATTCACCCCTCCACTTT. It specifies CASSRVGASSYNSPLHF.

Ten or more counts support this clonotype. The chain carries TRBV20-1 and TRBJ1-5; 8 bases are a match to TRBD1. The CDR3 covers 15 residues. V shed 3 bases, J shed 6 bases, and the junction held 10 bases outside the gene matches. Germline-derived CDR1 and CDR2 are DFQATT and SNEGSKA (reference sequence). The CDR3: CSASKPTGGSQPQHF. As DNA, the CDR3 is TGCAGTGCTAGCAAGCCTACAGGGGGAAGTCAGCCCCAGCATTTT.

This clonotype was picked up many times. The V and J genes are TRBV5-5 and TRBJ2-7; the match to TRBD2 covers 9 bases. The V segment lost 0 bases and the J segment 3 bases; nucleotides outside the gene matches: 16. This CDR3 is built from 19 residues. Germline lookup yields CDR1 SGHKS and CDR2 YYEKEE (reference sequence). CDR3 sequence: CASSLAYNSGGRTIYEQYV. CDR3 in DNA: TGTGCCAGCAGCTTGGCTTACAATAGCGGGGGCCGAACCATCTACGAGCAGTACGTC.

The J gene is TRBJ1-1, the V gene TRBV12-3 or TRBV12-4, with D possibly being TRBD1 (5 bases). Trimming took 5 bases from V and 1 from J, leaving 11 bases between them. The CDR3 runs to 14 residues. This CDR3 is CASSLMGTNTEAFF. CDR3 sequence (DNA): TGTGCCAGCAGTCTCATGGGGACGAACACTGAAGCTTTCTTT.

This clonotype was observed many times. The rearrangement links TRBV6-6 to TRBJ1-2, with D hard to call. The CDR3 is made up of 13 amino acids. V was pared by 6 bases and J by 4 bases, with 12 bases between. Germline V gene lookup returns CDR1 MNHNY and CDR2 SVGAGI (reference sequence). The CDR3: CASSPWASYGYTF. The CDR3 DNA reads as TGTGCCAGCAGCCCCTGGGCTTCCTATGGCTACACCTTC.

This clonotype was counted many times. The rearrangement joins TRBV2 to TRBJ2-2, with D unresolved. Trimming removed 3 bases from V and 1 base from J, with 9 bases in between. The germline V gene has CDR1 SNHLY and CDR2 FYNNEI. This CDR3 region has 15 residues. The CDR3 coding sequence is TGTGCCAGCAGTGATTTAGTAAAGAACACCGGGGAGCTGTTTTTT. Translated, it gives CASSDLVKNTGELFF.

This clonotype was picked up many times. The J gene is TRBJ2-1, the V gene TRBV12-3 or TRBV12-4; D is perhaps TRBD1 (6 bases). This CDR3 region has 12 residues. With 2 bases removed from V and 8 bases from J, the gap between germline ends came to 7 bases. The CDR3 loop reads CASSLRGYEQFF. The CDR3 bases are TGTGCCAGCAGTTTAAGGGGGTATGAGCAGTTCTTC.

In this sample, this clonotype turned up many times. The chain employs TRBV6-5 and TRBJ1-1; D not resolved. Germline V gives CDR1 MNHEY, CDR2 SVGAGI. The length of the CDR3 is 13 residues. V dropped 2 bases and J dropped 7 bases, with 11 bases sitting between them. Written as DNA, the CDR3 is TGTGCCAGCAGTTACCCAGCAGGCGGTGAAGCTTTCTTT. As protein: CASSYPAGGEAFF.